This T cell receptor beta chain was captured in a study of control samples from healthy donors and cancer patients. Data came from immunoSEQ multiplex PCR; TCRdb stores just in-frame clones and leaves some out. This table has around 130,000 clones, just under 90% appearing once. Germline loops: CDR1 MNHEY, CDR2 SMNVEV (reference sequence). The V end lost 8 bases, the J end lost 5 bases, and 17 bases lay between the germline ends. This CDR3 spans 14 amino acids. This TCR was recovered from a man in his forties or fifties with head and neck cancer. The chain joins TRBV27 to TRBJ2-3; the D is unclear. Input material: PBMCs. The CDR3 loop reads CASAYRLSGDTQYF. As DNA, the CDR3 is TGTGCCAGCGCCTATCGACTCTCAGGAGATACGCAGTATTTT.